The T cell receptor (beta chain) under discussion was sequenced for a study of OX40 agonist ivuxolimab in advanced cancers. Study overall: Every 2 weeks, patients got intravenous ivuxolimab at one of six dose levels (0.01-10 mg/kg).

Findings of the study overall: Researchers did not determine the expanded peripheral T cells' antigen specificity.

Germline V gene lookup returns CDR1 SEHNR and CDR2 FQNEAQ (reference sequence). The CDR3 totals 14 residues. The trim removed 4 bases at V and 4 bases at J, leaving 7 bases unmatched. Profiled with immunoSEQ multiplex PCR; TCRdb holds only in-frame clones, not every one. The sample includes about 96,000 clones, 70% to 85% of them seen just once. As for this clone: Its cognate antigen is unknown.

This receptor was taken from an adult with an advanced solid tumor such as melanoma, head and neck, liver or kidney cancer. This specimen was CD4+ or CD8+ T cells sorted from blood, taken in a trial of the OX40 agonist ivuxolimab. The chain carries TRBV7-9 and TRBJ2-7, with TRBD1 identical over 7 bases. CDR3 sequence reads: CASSSGTEVYEQYF. For the CDR3, the DNA is TGTGCCAGCAGCTCCGGGACAGAAGTTTACGAGCAGTACTTC.